These T cell receptor beta chains were read from a single sample in a study of T cell changes during pregnancy in multiple sclerosis. TCRdb's table, derived via immunoSEQ multiplex PCR, lists solely in-frame clones and lacks some. The sample yields 20,000 or so clones, over 80% seen once. The sequencing here drew on CD8+ T cells from peripheral blood mononuclear cells, taken after pregnancy. These receptors were taken from a female donor in good health, enrolled as a control in a pregnancy study. Each CDR3 is given with its conserved first and last residue.

V gene,CDR3 protein
TRBV7-9,CASSPTPWGTGEQEQFF
TRBV27,CASTPGGSYEQYF
TRBV4-3,CASSPSGYATNEKLFF
TRBV19,CASSITGTGGYGYTF
TRBV10-2,CASSDTSGLANEQFF
TRBV5-4,CASVRDTGELFF
TRBV7-9,CASSLARLERTANYGYTF
TRBV6-6,CASIPDSANTEAFF
TRBV7-2,CASSWGPSYEQYF
TRBV9,CASSALGQFTDTQYF
TRBV13,CASSFRDKWNEKLFF
TRBV7-9,CASSHRDLSYEQYF
TRBV9,CASSVEGVSNQPQHF
TRBV4-3,CASSQDQGGVEQYF
TRBV27,CASGLDRRDGYTF
TRBV9,CASSAGQGPSGNTIYF
TRBV19,CASTTLRGHGQPQHF
TRBV4-3,CASSRPYGGTGELFF
TRBV29-1,CSVELSENTEAFF
TRBV7-3,CASSPHGGLAGGYEQFF
TRBV11-2,CASRGERNPRNTEAFF
TRBV13,CASKGREGNEKLFF
TRBV11-3,CASSHGTGGLNTEAFF
TRBV6-6,CASRNPGTSNPYEQYF
TRBV25-1,CASTGGNTIYF
TRBV20-1,CSAPVYGYTF
TRBV7-9,CASSKWDRNQPQHF
TRBV7-8,CASSLATSGQETQYF
TRBV6-5,CASRAGQGYNSPLHF